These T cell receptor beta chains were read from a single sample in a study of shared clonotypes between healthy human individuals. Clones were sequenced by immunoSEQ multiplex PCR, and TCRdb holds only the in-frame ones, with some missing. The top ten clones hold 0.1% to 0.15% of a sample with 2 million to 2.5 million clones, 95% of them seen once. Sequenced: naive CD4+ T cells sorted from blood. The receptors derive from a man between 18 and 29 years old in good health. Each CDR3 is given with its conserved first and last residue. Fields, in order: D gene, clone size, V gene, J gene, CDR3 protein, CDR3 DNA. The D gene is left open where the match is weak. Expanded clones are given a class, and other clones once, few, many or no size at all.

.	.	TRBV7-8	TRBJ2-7	CASSLRGRREEYF	TGTGCCAGCAGCTTAAGGGGCCGGAGAGAGGAGTACTTC
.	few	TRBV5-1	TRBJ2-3	CASSLGGSTDTQYF	TGCGCCAGCAGCTTGGGAGGGTCCACAGATACGCAGTATTTT
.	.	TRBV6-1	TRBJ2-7	CASSESPGLVYEQYF	TGTGCCAGCAGTGAGTCCCCGGGACTCGTCTACGAGCAGTACTTC
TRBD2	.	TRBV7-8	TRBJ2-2	CASSSGLAGVGTGELFF	TGTGCCAGCAGCTCTGGACTAGCGGGAGTGGGGACCGGGGAGCTGTTTTTT
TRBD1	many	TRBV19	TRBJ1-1	CASSVTGGLGAFF	TGTGCCAGTAGTGTCACAGGGGGCCTAGGAGCTTTCTTT
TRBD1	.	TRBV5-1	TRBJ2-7	CASSSDRGPSYEQYF	TGCGCCAGCAGCTCGGACAGGGGGCCATCCTACGAGCAGTACTTC
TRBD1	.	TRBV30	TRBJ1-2	CAWSDPRTGADGYTF	TGTGCCTGGAGTGACCCAAGGACAGGGGCGGATGGCTACACCTTC
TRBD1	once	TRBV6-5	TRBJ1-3	CASRRKGADGNTIYF	TGTGCCAGCAGGCGAAAGGGGGCGGACGGAAACACCATATATTTT
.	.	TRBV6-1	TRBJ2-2	CASRLGHSYTGELFF	TGTGCCAGCAGGCTAGGACATAGTTACACCGGGGAGCTGTTTTTT
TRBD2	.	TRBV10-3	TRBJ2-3	CATERTSGSTDTQYF	TGTGCCACAGAGAGAACTAGCGGAAGCACAGATACGCAGTATTTT
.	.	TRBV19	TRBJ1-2	CASSISPEQGYTF	TGTGCCAGTAGTATATCGCCAGAGCAAGGCTACACCTTC
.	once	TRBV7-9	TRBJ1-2	CASSLDGRGYTF	TGTGCCAGCAGCTTAGACGGGAGAGGCTACACCTTC
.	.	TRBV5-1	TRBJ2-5	CASSVGGQETQYF	TGCGCCAGCAGCGTTGGGGGGCAAGAGACCCAGTACTTC
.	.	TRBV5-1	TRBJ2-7	CASSKSMGGPPYEQYF	TGCGCCAGCAGTAAGTCTATGGGGGGACCTCCCTACGAGCAGTACTTC
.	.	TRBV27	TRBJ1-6	CASSNAGDNSPLHF	TGTGCCAGCAGTAACGCAGGGGATAATTCACCCCTCCACTTT
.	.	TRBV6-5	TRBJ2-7	CASSYSPRGYEQYF	TGTGCCAGCAGTTACTCGCCCAGGGGCTACGAGCAGTACTTC
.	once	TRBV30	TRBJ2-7	CAWSTGYEQYF	TGTGCCTGGAGTACAGGGTACGAGCAGTACTTC
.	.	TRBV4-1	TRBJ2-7	CASSQDPGTRGEQYF	TGCGCCAGCAGCCAAGACCCCGGGACGAGAGGCGAGCAGTACTTC
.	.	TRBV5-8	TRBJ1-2	CASSFQLDRGYTF	TGTGCCAGCAGCTTCCAGCTTGATCGGGGCTACACCTTC
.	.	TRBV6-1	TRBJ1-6	CASSETGRGSPLHF	TGTGCCAGCAGTGAAACGGGGAGAGGGTCACCCCTCCACTTT
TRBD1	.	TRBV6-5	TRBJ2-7	CASSYSGTGDYEQYF	TGTGCCAGCAGTTACTCGGGGACAGGTGATTACGAGCAGTACTTC
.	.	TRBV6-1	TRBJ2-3	CASSDGGIRADTQYF	TGTGCCAGCAGTGACGGTGGGATCCGCGCAGATACGCAGTATTTT
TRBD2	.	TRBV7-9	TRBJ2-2	CALRASGNTGELFF	TGTGCCCTCAGGGCTAGCGGGAACACCGGGGAGCTGTTTTTT
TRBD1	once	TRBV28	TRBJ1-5	CASSQPGQGHQPQHF	TGTGCCAGCAGTCAGCCGGGACAGGGACATCAGCCCCAGCATTTT
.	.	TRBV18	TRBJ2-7	CASSPGRFSYEQYF	TGTGCCAGCTCACCGGGGCGTTTCTCCTACGAGCAGTACTTC
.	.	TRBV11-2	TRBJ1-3	CASSSGHSGNTIYF	TGTGCCAGCAGCTCCGGGCACTCTGGAAACACCATATATTTT
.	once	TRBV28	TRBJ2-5	CASSLSLGVPPDF	TGTGCCAGCAGTCTCTCCCTGGGGGTTCCCCCGGACTTC
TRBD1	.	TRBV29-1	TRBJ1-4	CSGTGQGSNEKLFF	TGCAGCGGTACCGGACAGGGGAGTAATGAAAAACTGTTTTTT
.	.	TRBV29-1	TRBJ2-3	CSVEIPFTDTQYF	TGCAGCGTTGAAATCCCATTCACAGATACGCAGTATTTT
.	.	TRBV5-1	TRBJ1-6	CASSWTAPSNSPLHF	TGCGCCAGCAGCTGGACGGCCCCTAGTAATTCACCCCTCCACTTT
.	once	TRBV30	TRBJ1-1	CAWSGMALGTEAFF	TGTGCCTGGAGTGGGATGGCCCTGGGGACTGAAGCTTTCTTT
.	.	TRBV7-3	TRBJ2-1	CASSPGGGRRGSYNEQFF	TGTGCCAGCAGCCCGGGCGGAGGGAGGAGGGGCTCCTACAATGAGCAGTTCTTC
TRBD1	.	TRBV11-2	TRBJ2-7	CASSQKYRDRGYEQYF	TGTGCCAGCAGCCAAAAATACCGGGACAGGGGCTACGAGCAGTACTTC
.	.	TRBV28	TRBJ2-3	CASTGRKTSTDTQYF	TGTGCCAGCACCGGGCGGAAAACTAGCACAGATACGCAGTATTTT
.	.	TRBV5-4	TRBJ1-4	CASSFREGGEKLFF	TGTGCCAGCAGCTTTCGAGAGGGTGGGGAAAAACTGTTTTTT
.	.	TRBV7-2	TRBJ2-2	CASSFLSTGELFF	TGTGCCAGCAGCTTTCTGTCCACCGGGGAGCTGTTTTTT
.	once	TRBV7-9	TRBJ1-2	CAIQTGYGYTF	TGTGCCATCCAGACCGGCTATGGCTACACCTTC
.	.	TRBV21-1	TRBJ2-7	CASPPRGQATYEQYF	TGTGCCAGCCCCCCTCGGGGACAGGCGACCTACGAGCAGTACTTC
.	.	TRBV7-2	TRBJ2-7	CASSLTLQTVPSSYEQYF	TGTGCCAGCAGCTTAACTCTGCAGACAGTCCCTAGCTCCTACGAGCAGTACTTC
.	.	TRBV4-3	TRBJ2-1	CASSQVNNEQFF	TGCGCCAGCAGCCAAGTCAACAATGAGCAGTTCTTC
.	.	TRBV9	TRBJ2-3	CASSAPSAGPGDTQYF	TGTGCCAGCAGCGCTCCGTCTGCGGGACCTGGCGATACGCAGTATTTT
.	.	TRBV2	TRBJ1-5	CASSEALYGINQPQHF	TGTGCCAGCAGTGAAGCGCTTTATGGTATCAATCAGCCCCAGCATTTT
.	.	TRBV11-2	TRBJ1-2	CASSLMGGDGYTF	TGTGCCAGCAGCTTAATGGGGGGTGATGGCTACACCTTC
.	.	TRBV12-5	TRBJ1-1	CASGDVETEAFF	TGTGCTAGTGGTGATGTAGAGACTGAAGCTTTCTTT
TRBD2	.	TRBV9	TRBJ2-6	CASSAGGLAGASGANVLTF	TGTGCCAGCAGCGCGGGTGGACTAGCGGGAGCCTCCGGGGCCAACGTCCTGACTTTC
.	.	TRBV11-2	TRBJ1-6	CASSLGPNSPLHF	TGTGCCAGCAGCTTGGGGCCAAATTCACCCCTCCACTTT
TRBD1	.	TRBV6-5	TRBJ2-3	CASNDRGSTDTQYF	TGTGCCAGCAACGACAGGGGTAGCACAGATACGCAGTATTTT
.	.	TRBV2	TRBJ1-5	CASNRETDQPQHF	TGTGCCAGCAACAGGGAAACTGATCAGCCCCAGCATTTT